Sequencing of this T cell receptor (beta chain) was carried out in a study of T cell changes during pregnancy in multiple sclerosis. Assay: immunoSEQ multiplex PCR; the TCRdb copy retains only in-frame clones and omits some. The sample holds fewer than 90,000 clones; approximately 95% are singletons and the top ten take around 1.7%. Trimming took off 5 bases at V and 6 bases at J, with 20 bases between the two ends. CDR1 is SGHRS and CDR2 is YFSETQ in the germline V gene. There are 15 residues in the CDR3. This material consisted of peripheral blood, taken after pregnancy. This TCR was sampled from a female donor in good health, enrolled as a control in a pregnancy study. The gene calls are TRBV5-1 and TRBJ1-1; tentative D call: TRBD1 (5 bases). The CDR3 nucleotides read TGCGCCAGCAGACAGGTGTCGGGGGGAAAGGCTGAAGCTTTCTTT. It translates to CASRQVSGGKAEAFF.